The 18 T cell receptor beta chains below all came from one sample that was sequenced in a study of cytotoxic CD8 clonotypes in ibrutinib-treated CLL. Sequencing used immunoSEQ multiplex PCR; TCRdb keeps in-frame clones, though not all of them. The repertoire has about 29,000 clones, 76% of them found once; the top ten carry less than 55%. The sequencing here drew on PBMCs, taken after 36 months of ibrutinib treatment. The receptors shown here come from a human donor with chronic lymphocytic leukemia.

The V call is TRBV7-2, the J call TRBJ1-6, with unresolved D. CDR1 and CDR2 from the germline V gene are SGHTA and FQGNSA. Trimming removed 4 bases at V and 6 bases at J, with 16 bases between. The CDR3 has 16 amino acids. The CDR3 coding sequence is TGTGCCAGCAGCTACCCCAGTGAGACGGTTAATTCACCCCTCCACTTT. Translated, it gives CASSYPSETVNSPLHF. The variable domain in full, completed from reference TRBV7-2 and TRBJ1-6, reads GAGVSQSPSNKVTEKGKDVELRCDPISGHTALYWYRQSLGQGLEFLIYFQGNSAPDKSGLPSDRFSAERTGGSVSTLTIQRTQQEDSAVYLCASSYPSETVNSPLHFGNGTRLTVT.

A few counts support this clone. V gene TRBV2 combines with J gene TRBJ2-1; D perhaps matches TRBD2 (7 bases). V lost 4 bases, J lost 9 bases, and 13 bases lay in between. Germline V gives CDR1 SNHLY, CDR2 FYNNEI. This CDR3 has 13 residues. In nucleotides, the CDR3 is TGTGCCAGCAGTGTGGGGGGGCAAGGTGAGCAGTTCTTC. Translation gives CASSVGGQGEQFF.

As DNA, the CDR3 is TGCGCCAGCAGCTTCGAGAAGACCAGACGCGATGAGCAGTTCTTC. This gives the protein CASSFEKTRRDEQFF. The chain carries TRBV5-1 and TRBJ2-1; D not certain. Germline values: CDR1 SGHRS, CDR2 YFSETQ. The CDR3 is 15 residues long. The V gene lost 2 bases and the J gene lost 8 bases, with 17 bases spanning the gap.

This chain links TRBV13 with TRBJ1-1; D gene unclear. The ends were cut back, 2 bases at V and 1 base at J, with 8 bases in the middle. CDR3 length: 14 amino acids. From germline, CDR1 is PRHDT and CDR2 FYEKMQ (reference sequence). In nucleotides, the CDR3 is TGTGCCAGCAGCTTAAGAGGGTGGAACACTGAAGCTTTCTTT. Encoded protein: CASSLRGWNTEAFF.

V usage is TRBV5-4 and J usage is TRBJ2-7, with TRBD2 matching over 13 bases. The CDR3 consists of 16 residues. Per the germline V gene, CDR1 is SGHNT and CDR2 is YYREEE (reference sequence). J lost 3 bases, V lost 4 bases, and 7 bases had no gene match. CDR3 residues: CASSQEGLAGSYEQYF. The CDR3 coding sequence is TGTGCCAGCAGCCAGGAGGGACTAGCGGGGAGCTACGAGCAGTACTTC.

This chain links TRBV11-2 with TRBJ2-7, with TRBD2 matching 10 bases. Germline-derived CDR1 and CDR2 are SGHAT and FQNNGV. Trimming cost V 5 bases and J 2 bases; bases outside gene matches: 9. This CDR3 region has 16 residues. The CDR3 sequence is CASSPTTSGLPYEQYF. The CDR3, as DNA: TGTGCCAGCAGCCCGACGACTAGCGGGTTACCCTACGAGCAGTACTTC.

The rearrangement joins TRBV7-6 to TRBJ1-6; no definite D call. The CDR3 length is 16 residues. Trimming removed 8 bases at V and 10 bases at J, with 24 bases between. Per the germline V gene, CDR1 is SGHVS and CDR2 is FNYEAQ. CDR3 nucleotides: TGTGCCAGCGGCCCCACTCCGACACCTAAGAGCTCACCCCTCCACTTT. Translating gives CASGPTPTPKSSPLHF.

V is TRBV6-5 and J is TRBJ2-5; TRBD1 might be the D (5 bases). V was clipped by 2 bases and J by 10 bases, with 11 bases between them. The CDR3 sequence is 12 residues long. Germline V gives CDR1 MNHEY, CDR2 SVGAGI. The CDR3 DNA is TGTGCCAGCAGTTACGCGCAGGGTAGCCAGTACTTC. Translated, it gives CASSYAQGSQYF.

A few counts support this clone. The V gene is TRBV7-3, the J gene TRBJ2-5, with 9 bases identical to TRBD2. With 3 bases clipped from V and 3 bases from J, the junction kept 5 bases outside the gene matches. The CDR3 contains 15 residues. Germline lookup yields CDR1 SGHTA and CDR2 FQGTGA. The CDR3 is CASSFTGTSKETQYF. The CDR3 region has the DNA TGTGCCAGCAGCTTTACCGGGACTAGCAAAGAGACCCAGTACTTC.

The CDR3 sequence: CASSVLQGRNTEAFF. CDR3 nucleotides: TGTGCCAGCAGTGTCCTACAGGGGAGGAACACTGAAGCTTTCTTT. The chain carries TRBV2 and TRBJ1-1; 7 bases fit TRBD1. Germline V CDR1 and CDR2: SNHLY, FYNNEI. There are 15 residues in the CDR3. The trim removed 4 bases at V and 1 base at J, leaving 6 bases unmatched.

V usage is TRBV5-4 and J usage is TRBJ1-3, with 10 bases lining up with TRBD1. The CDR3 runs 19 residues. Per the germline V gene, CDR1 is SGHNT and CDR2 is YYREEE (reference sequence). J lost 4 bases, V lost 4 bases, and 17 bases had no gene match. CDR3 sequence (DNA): TGTGCCAGCAGCGAAAACCGGGACAGGGGCAGCAATGTCGGAAACACCATATATTTT. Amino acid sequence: CASSENRDRGSNVGNTIYF.

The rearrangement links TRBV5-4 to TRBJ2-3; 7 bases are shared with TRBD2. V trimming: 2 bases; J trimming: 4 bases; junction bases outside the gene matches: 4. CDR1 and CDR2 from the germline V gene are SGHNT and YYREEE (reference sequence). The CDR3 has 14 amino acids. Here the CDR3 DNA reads TGTGCCAGCAGCTTTGGGGGGGGTTCAGATACGCAGTATTTT. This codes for CASSFGGGSDTQYF. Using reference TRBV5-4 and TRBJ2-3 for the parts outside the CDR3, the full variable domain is ETGVTQSPTHLIKTRGQQVTLRCSSQSGHNTVSWYQQALGQGPQFIFQYYREEENGRGNFPPRFSGLQFPNYSSELNVNALELDDSALYLCASSFGGGSDTQYFGPGTRLTVL.

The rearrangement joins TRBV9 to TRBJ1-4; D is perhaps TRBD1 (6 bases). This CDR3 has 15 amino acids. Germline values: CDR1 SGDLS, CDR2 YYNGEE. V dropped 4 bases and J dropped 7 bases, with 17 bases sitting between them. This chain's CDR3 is CASSPQGILGEKLFF. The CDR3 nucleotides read TGTGCCAGCAGCCCTCAGGGGATTCTGGGTGAAAAACTGTTTTTT.

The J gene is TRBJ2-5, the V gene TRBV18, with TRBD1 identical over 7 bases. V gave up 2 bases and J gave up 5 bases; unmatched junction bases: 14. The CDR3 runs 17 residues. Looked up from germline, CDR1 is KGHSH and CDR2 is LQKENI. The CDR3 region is CASSPIIGTEKDETQYF. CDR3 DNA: TGTGCCAGCTCACCAATAATAGGGACAGAAAAAGATGAGACCCAGTACTTC.

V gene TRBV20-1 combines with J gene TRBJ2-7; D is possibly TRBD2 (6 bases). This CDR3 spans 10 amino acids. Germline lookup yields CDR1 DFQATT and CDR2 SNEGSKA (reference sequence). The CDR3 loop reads CSAGSYEQYF. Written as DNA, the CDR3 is TGCAGCGCCGGGAGCTACGAGCAGTACTTC.

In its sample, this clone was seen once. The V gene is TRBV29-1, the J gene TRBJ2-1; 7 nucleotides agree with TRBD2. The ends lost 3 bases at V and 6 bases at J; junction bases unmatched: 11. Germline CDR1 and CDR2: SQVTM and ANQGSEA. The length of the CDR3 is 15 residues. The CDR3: CSVDGEGRRGNEQFF. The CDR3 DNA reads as TGCAGCGTTGATGGGGAGGGACGGCGAGGCAATGAGCAGTTCTTC.

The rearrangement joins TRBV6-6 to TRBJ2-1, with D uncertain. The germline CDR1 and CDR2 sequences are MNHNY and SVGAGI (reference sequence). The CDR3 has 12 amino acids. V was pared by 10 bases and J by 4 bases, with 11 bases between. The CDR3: CATSLVYNEQFF. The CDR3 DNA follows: TGTGCCACCTCACTCGTTTACAATGAGCAGTTCTTC.

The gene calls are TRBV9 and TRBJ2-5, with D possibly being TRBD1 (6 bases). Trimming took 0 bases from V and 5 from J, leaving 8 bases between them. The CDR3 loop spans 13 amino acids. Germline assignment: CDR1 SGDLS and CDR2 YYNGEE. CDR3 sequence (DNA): TGTGCCAGCAGCGTAGAGGGGGAGGAGACCCAGTACTTC. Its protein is CASSVEGEETQYF.